This entry lists 3 T cell receptor beta chains sequenced from one sample in a study of cytomegalovirus exposure and HLA in healthy donors. Assay: immunoSEQ multiplex PCR; the TCRdb copy retains only in-frame clones and omits some. The table records over 200,000 clones, less than 95% of them present only once. The sample consisted of PBMCs. These receptors were taken from a woman in her twenties or thirties in good health and CMV-seronegative.

The chain carries TRBV28 and TRBJ1-5, with D unresolved. This CDR3 has 13 amino acids. Per the germline V gene, CDR1 is MDHEN and CDR2 is SYDVKM. Trimming pared 5 bases from V and 9 bases from J, leaving 14 bases between. The CDR3 loop reads CASSTRLAPPQHF. Written as DNA, the CDR3 is TGTGCCAGCAGTACACGGTTGGCACCGCCCCAGCATTTT.

The rearrangement joins TRBV5-1 to TRBJ1-2, with a possible D match to TRBD1 (6 bases). The CDR3 sequence is 15 residues long. Trimming shortened V by 4 bases and J by 5 bases, and 18 bases separated the two germline ends. Germline CDR1 and CDR2: SGHRS and YFSETQ. DNA for the CDR3: TGCGCCAGCAGCGCCGTCCGGGGGGCAGTGTATGGCTACACCTTC. It codes for CASSAVRGAVYGYTF.

The chain couples TRBV7-9 to TRBJ2-3; 10 nucleotides line up with TRBD2. Germline CDR1 is SEHNR and CDR2 is FQNEAQ (reference sequence). The CDR3 consists of 15 residues. Losses at the gene ends were 5 bases for V and 1 base for J; bases not matched to a gene: 3. The CDR3 loop is CASSVGTSGTDTQYF. The DNA of the CDR3 is TGTGCCAGCAGCGTCGGGACTAGCGGCACAGATACGCAGTATTTT.